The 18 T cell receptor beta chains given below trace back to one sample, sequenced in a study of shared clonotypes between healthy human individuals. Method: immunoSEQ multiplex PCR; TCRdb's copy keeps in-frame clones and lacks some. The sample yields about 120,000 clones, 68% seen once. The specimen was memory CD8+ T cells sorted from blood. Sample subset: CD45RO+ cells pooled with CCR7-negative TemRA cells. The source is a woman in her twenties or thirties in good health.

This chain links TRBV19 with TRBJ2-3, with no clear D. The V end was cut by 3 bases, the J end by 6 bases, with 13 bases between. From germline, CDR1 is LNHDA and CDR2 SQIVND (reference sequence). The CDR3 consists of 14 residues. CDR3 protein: CASSIWAATDTQYF. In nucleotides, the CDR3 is TGTGCCAGTAGTATTTGGGCAGCGACCGATACGCAGTATTTT. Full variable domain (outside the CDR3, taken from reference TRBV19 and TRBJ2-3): DGGITQSPKYLFRKEGQNVTLSCEQNLNHDAMYWYRQDPGQGLRLIYYSQIVNDFQKGDIAEGYSVSREKKESFPLTVTSAQKNPTAFYLCASSIWAATDTQYFGPGTRLTVL.

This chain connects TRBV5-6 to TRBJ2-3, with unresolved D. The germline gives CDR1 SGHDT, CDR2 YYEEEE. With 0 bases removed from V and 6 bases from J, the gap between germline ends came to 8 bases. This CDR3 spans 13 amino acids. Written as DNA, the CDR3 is TGTGCCAGCAGCTTGGAGACGTCGGATACGCAGTATTTT. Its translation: CASSLETSDTQYF.

As DNA, the CDR3 is TGTGCCAGCAGCGCCTCGGCAGGCAGGGCTGAAGCTTTCTTT. Encoded protein: CASSASAGRAEAFF. The V call is TRBV2, the J call TRBJ1-1; tentative D call: TRBD1 (5 bases). The CDR3 consists of 14 residues. Trimming shortened V by 6 bases and J by 6 bases, and 17 bases separated the two germline ends. Germline CDR1 SNHLY, CDR2 FYNNEI.

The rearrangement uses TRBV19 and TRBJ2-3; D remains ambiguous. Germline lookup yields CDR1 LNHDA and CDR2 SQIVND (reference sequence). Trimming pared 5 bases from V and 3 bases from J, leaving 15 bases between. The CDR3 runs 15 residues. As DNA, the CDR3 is TGTGCCAGTAGTTTCCGGACCTTTCCTACAGATACGCAGTATTTT. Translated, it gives CASSFRTFPTDTQYF.

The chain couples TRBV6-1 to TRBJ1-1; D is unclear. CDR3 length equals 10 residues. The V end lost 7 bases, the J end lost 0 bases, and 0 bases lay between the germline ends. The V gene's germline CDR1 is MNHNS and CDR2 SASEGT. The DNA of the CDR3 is TGTGCCAGCATGAACACTGAAGCTTTCTTT. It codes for CASMNTEAFF.

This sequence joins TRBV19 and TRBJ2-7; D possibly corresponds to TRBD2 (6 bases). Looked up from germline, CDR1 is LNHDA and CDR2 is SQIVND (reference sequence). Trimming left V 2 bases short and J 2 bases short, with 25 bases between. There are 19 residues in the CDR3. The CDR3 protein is CASSIMGGRRRPITYEQYF. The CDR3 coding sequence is TGTGCCAGTAGTATAATGGGGGGACGGAGACGACCAATAACCTACGAGCAGTACTTC.

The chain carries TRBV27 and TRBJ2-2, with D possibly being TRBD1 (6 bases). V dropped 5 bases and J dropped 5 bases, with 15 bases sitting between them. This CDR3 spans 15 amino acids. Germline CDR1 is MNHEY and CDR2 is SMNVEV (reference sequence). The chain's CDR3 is CASSPEDSPTGELFF. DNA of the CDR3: TGTGCCAGCAGTCCCGAGGACAGTCCTACCGGGGAGCTGTTTTTT.

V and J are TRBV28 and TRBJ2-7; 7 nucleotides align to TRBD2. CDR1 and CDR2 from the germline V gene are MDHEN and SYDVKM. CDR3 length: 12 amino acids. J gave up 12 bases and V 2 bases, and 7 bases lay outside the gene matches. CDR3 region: CASSLGGEVMYF. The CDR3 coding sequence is TGTGCCAGCAGTTTAGGGGGGGAGGTAATGTACTTC.

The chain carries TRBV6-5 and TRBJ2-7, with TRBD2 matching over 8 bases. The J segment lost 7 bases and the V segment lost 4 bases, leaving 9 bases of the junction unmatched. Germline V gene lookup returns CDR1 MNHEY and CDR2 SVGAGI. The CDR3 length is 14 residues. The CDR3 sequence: CASSSTGTSEEQYF. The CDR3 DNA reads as TGTGCCAGCAGTTCAACCGGGACTAGTGAAGAGCAGTACTTC.

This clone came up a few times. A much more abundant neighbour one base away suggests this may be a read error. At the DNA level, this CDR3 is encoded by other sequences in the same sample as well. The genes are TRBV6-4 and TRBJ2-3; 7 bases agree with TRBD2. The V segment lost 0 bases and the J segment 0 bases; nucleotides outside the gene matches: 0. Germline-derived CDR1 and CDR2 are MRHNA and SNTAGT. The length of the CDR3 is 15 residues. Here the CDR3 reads CASSDSAGSTDTQYF. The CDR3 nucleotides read TGTGCCAGCAGTGACTCAGCGGGAAGCACAGATACGCAGTATTTT.

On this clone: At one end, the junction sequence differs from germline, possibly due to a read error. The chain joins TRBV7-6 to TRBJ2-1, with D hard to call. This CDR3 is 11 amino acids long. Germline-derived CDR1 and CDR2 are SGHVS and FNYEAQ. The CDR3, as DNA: TGTGCCAGCAGCTCCCACAATGAGCAGTTCTTC. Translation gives CASSSHNEQFF.

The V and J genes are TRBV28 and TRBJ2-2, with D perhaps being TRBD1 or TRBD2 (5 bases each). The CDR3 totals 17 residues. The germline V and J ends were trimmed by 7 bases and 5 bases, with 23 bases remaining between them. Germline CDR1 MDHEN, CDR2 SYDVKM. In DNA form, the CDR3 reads TGTGCCAGCACCGAGGGGAGAACGGGGTCGACTACCGGGGAGCTGTTTTTT. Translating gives CASTEGRTGSTTGELFF. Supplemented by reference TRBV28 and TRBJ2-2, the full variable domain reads DVKVTQSSRYLVKRTGEKVFLECVQDMDHENMFWYRQDPGLGLRLIYFSYDVKMKEKGDIPEGYSVSREKKERFSLILESASTNQTSMYLCASTEGRTGSTTGELFFGEGSRLTVL.

The CDR3 sequence is CASSASSGSYEQYF. CDR3 DNA sequence: TGTGCCAGTAGTGCATCTAGCGGGTCCTACGAGCAGTACTTC. The rearrangement joins TRBV19 to TRBJ2-7, with TRBD2 matching over 8 bases. The germline CDR1 and CDR2 sequences are LNHDA and SQIVND (reference sequence). Trimming took 5 bases from V and 1 from J; bases not matched to a gene: 4. There are 14 residues in the CDR3. The full variable domain, its missing parts supplied by reference TRBV19 and TRBJ2-7, is DGGITQSPKYLFRKEGQNVTLSCEQNLNHDAMYWYRQDPGQGLRLIYYSQIVNDFQKGDIAEGYSVSREKKESFPLTVTSAQKNPTAFYLCASSASSGSYEQYFGPGTRLTVT.

The CDR3 DNA follows: TGTGCCAGCAGCGGCGGGCCCTATGGCTACACCTTC. Amino acid sequence: CASSGGPYGYTF. The rearrangement uses TRBV5-6 and TRBJ1-2; no clear D. CDR1 is SGHDT and CDR2 is YYEEEE in the germline V gene. Trimming removed 4 bases from V and 4 bases from J, with 8 bases in between. There are 12 residues in the CDR3.

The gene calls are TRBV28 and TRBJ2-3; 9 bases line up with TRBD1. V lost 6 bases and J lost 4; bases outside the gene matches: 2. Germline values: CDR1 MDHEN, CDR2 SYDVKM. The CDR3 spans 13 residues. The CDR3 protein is CASRGQGADTQYF. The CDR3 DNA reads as TGTGCCAGCAGGGGACAGGGTGCAGATACGCAGTATTTT.

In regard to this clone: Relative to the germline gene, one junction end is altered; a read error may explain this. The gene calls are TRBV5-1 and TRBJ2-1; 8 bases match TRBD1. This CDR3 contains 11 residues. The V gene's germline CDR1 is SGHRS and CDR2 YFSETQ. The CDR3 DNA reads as TGCGCCAGCAGCCAGGACAGGGCACGTATCTTC. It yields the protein CASSQDRARIF. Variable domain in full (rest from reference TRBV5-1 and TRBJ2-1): KAGVTQTPRYLIKTRGQQVTLSCSPISGHRSVSWYQQTPGQGLQFLFEYFSETQRNKGNFPGRFSGRQFSNSRSEMNVSTLELGDSALYLCASSQDRARIFGPGTRLTVL.

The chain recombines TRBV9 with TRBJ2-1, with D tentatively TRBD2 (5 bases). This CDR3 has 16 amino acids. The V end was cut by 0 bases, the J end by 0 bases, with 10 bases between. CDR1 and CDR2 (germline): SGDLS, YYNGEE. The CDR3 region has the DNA TGTGCCAGCAGCGTAGCGGGGATGAGCTCCTACAATGAGCAGTTCTTC. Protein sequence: CASSVAGMSSYNEQFF.

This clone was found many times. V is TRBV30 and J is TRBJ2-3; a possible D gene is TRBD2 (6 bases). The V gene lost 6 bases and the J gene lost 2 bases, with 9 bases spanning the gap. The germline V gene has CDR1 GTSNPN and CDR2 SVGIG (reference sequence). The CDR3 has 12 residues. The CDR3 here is CACREPTDTQYF. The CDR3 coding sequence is TGTGCCTGCCGGGAGCCCACAGATACGCAGTATTTT. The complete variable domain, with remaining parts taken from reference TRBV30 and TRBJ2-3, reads SQTIHQWPATLVQPVGSPLSLECTVEGTSNPNLYWYRQAAGRGLQLLFYSVGIGQISSEVPQNLSASRPQDRQFILSSKKLLLSDSGFYLCACREPTDTQYFGPGTRLTVL.